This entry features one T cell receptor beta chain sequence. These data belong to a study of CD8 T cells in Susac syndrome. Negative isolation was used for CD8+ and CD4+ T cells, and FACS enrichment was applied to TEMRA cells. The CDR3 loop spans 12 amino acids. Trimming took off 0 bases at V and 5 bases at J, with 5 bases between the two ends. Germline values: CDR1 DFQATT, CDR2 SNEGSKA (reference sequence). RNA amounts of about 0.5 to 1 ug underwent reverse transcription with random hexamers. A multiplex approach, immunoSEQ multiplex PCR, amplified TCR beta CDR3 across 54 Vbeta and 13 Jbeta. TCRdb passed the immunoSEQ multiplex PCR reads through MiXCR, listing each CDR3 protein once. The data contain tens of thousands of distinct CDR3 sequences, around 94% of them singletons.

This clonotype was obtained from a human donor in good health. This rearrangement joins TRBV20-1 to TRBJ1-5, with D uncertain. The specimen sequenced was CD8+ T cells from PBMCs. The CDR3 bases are TGCAGTGCTAGAGATCGTCATCAGCCCCAGCATTTT. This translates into CSARDRHQPQHF.